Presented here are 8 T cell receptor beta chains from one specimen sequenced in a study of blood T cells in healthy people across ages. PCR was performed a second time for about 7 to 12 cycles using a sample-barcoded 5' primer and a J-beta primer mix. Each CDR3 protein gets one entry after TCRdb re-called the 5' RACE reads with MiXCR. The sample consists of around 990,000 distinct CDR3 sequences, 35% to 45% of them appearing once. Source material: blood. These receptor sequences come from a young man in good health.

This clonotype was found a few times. CDR3 in amino acids: CSARDLDLINTEAFF. CDR3 sequence (DNA): TGCAGTGCTAGAGATCTGGATCTGATTAACACTGAAGCTTTCTTT. The rearrangement links TRBV20-1 to TRBJ1-1; D ambiguous. Germline V lookup: CDR1 DFQATT, CDR2 SNEGSKA (reference sequence). The CDR3 covers 15 residues. Between the trimmed V and J ends, which lost 0 bases and 2 bases, there was a span of 13 bases.

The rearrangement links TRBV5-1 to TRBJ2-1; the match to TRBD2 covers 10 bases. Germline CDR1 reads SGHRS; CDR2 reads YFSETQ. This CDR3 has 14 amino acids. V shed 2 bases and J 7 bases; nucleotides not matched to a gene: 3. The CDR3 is CASSFRTSGNEQFF. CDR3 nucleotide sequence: TGCGCCAGCAGCTTTAGGACTAGCGGTAATGAGCAGTTCTTC. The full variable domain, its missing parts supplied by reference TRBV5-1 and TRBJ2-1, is KAGVTQTPRYLIKTRGQQVTLSCSPISGHRSVSWYQQTPGQGLQFLFEYFSETQRNKGNFPGRFSGRQFSNSRSEMNVSTLELGDSALYLCASSFRTSGNEQFFGPGTRLTVL.

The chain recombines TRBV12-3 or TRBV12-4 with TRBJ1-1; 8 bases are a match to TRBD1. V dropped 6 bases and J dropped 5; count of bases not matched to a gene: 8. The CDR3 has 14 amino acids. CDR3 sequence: CASRRTGGSTEAFF. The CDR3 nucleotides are TGTGCCAGCAGGAGAACAGGGGGGTCTACTGAAGCTTTCTTT.

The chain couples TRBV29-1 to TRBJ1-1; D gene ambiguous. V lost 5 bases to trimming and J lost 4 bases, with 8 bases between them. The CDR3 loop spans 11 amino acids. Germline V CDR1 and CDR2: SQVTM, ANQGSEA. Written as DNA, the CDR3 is TGCAGCGTTAGTCTGAGCACTGAAGCTTTCTTT. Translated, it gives CSVSLSTEAFF.

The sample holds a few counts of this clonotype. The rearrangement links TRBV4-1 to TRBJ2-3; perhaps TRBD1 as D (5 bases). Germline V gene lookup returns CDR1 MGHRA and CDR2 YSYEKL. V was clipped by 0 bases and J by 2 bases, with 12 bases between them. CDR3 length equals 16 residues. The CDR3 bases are TGCGCCAGCAGCCAAGAAAGCCAGGGAAACACAGATACGCAGTATTTT. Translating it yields CASSQESQGNTDTQYF.

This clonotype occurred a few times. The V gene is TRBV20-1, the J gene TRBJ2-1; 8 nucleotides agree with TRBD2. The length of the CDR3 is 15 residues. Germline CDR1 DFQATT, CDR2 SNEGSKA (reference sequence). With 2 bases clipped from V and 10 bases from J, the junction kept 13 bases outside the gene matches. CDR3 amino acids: CSARNRGGPSPEQFF. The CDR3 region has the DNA TGCAGTGCTAGAAACCGCGGGGGGCCCTCCCCCGAGCAGTTCTTC.

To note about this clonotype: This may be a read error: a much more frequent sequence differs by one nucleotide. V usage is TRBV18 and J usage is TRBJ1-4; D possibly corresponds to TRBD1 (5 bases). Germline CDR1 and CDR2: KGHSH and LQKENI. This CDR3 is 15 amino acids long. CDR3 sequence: CTSSAAGSTNEKLFF. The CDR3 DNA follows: TGTACCAGCTCAGCTGCAGGGTCCACTAATGAAAAACTGTTTTTT.

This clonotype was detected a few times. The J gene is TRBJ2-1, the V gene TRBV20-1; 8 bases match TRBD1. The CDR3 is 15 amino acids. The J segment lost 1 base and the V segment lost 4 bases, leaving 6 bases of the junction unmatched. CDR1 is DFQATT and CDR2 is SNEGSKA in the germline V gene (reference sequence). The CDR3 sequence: CSAKADRGSYNEQFF. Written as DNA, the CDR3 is TGCAGTGCTAAGGCCGACAGGGGATCCTACAATGAGCAGTTCTTC.